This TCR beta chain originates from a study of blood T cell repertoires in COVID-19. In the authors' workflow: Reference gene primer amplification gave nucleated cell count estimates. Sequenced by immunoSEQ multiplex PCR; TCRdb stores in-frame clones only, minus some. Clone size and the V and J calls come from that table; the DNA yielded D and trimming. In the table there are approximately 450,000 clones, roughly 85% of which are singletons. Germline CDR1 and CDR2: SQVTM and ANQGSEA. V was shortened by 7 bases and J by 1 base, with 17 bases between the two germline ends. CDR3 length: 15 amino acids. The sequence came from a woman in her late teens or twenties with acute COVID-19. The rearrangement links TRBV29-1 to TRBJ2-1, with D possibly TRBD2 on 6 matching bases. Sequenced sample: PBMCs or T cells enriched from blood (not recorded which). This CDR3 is CSAPLRGTSYNEQFF. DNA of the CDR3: TGCAGCGCACCCCTGCGCGGGACGTCCTACAATGAGCAGTTCTTC.